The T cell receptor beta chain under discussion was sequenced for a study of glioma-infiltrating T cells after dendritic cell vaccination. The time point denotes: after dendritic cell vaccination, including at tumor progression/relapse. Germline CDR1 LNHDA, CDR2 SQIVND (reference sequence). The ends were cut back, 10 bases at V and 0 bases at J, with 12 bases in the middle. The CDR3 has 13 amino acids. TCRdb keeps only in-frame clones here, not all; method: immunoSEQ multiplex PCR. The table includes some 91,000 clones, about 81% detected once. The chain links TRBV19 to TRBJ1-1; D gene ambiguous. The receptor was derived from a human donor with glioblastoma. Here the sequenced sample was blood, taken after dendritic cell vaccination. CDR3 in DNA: TGTGCCATTCGTCGAACAGTGAACACTGAAGCTTTCTTT. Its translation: CAIRRTVNTEAFF.